One and the same sample provided the 11 T cell receptor beta chains below, sequenced in a study of T cells in tuberculosis (dated by TCRdb to between 2018 and 2020). The library relied on the immunoSEQ multiplex PCR assay. Here the immuneACCESS table is served through TCRdb, limited to in-frame sequences with V and J called. Missing clones are a known gap in these copies; in checked studies unresolved V genes cover under half, and the rest lacks a known reason. The sample has 85,000 to 90,000 clones on record, roughly 88% of them singletons. The ten largest clones take up about 1.9% of the sample. PBMC were thawed, rested overnight, stained with GMM-loaded CD1B tetramer, a Live/Dead dye and anti-CD3, and then sorted on a FACS Aria II. CD1B tetramers were loaded with C32 glucose monomycolate purified from Rhodococcus equi. Sequenced material: CD1b-GMM tetramer-negative cells sorted from PBMCs. Sample cell subset or site, as interpreted from the label and publication: T cells not binding CD1B-GMM tetramer, sorted from same donor. The receptors originated from an adult woman with latent tuberculosis.

The chain links TRBV19 to TRBJ1-5; TRBD1 aligns across 7 bases. There are 15 residues in the CDR3. J was trimmed by 4 bases and V by 4 bases; bases with no gene match: 7. Germline CDR1 is LNHDA and CDR2 is SQIVND (reference sequence). CDR3 sequence: CASSTQGQLNQPQHF. The CDR3 region has the DNA TGTGCCAGTAGTACCCAGGGACAGTTGAATCAGCCCCAGCATTTT.

This clone has more than one count but fewer than ten. This chain uses TRBV6-1 with TRBJ2-7; 10 positions match TRBD2. Looked up from germline, CDR1 is MNHNS and CDR2 is SASEGT. This CDR3 has 13 amino acids. After removal of 10 bases from V and 5 bases from J, the junction contained 8 bases not matched to a gene. CDR3 amino acids: CATRAGGRDEQYF. The CDR3 DNA follows: TGTGCCACCCGAGCGGGGGGGCGCGACGAGCAGTACTTC.

The J gene is TRBJ1-1, the V gene TRBV4-1; 7 bases agree with TRBD1. The CDR3 loop spans 15 amino acids. The V gene's germline CDR1 is MGHRA and CDR2 YSYEKL. The trim removed 4 bases at V and 1 base at J, leaving 6 bases unmatched. DNA for the CDR3: TGCGCCAGCAGCCCCCGTGGGACAGAGAACACTGAAGCTTTCTTT. Translated, it gives CASSPRGTENTEAFF.

This chain links TRBV7-6 with TRBJ2-5; D might be TRBD1 (5 bases). Trimming left V 2 bases short and J 1 base short, with 14 bases between. The CDR3 extends over 16 amino acids. The germline V gene encodes CDR1 SGHVS and CDR2 FNYEAQ. CDR3 nucleotide sequence: TGTGCCAGCAGCTTAACCTTTTCAGGGTTCCAAGAGACCCAGTACTTC. Its protein is CASSLTFSGFQETQYF.

J is TRBJ2-3 and V is TRBV2, with 14 bases lining up with TRBD2. J was trimmed by 5 bases and V by 5 bases; bases with no gene match: 3. Germline assignment: CDR1 SNHLY and CDR2 FYNNEI. There are 15 residues in the CDR3. CDR3 sequence reads: CASSPGLAGGDTQYF. In nucleotides, the CDR3 is TGTGCCAGCAGTCCCGGACTAGCGGGGGGAGATACGCAGTATTTT.

The CDR3 region has the DNA TGCGCCAGCAGCTTGGGCGACAGTAATAATGAAAAACTGTTTTTT. This encodes CASSLGDSNNEKLFF. The chain has TRBV5-1 and TRBJ1-4; D possibly corresponds to TRBD1 (5 bases). The germline CDR1 and CDR2 sequences are SGHRS and YFSETQ. This CDR3 is 15 amino acids long. The ends were cut back, 0 bases at V and 4 bases at J, with 10 bases in the middle.

This chain links TRBV5-6 with TRBJ2-3, with 7 bases fitting TRBD2. This CDR3 region has 17 residues. V dropped 3 bases and J dropped 2; count of bases not matched to a gene: 12. Germline CDR1 reads SGHDT; CDR2 reads YYEEEE. CDR3 coding DNA: TGTGCCAGCAGCTCGCCGGGAGGTAGCAAGAACACAGATACGCAGTATTTT. Encoded protein: CASSSPGGSKNTDTQYF.

The J gene is TRBJ2-4, the V gene TRBV28, with a possible D match to TRBD1 (5 bases). CDR3 length equals 14 residues. The germline CDR1 and CDR2 sequences are MDHEN and SYDVKM. The V end was cut by 5 bases, the J end by 1 base, with 9 bases between. DNA for the CDR3: TGTGCCAGCAGTCAGGGCCCGGCCAAAAACATTCAGTACTTC. It specifies CASSQGPAKNIQYF.

This clone was counted only a few times. The chain joins TRBV4-1 to TRBJ1-4; 7 bases line up with TRBD1. CDR3 length: 17 residues. V was pared by 4 bases and J by 6 bases, with 14 bases of the junction left unmatched. Per the germline V gene, CDR1 is MGHRA and CDR2 is YSYEKL. CDR3 residues: CASSLRGWQGGDEKLFF. DNA for the CDR3: TGCGCCAGCAGCCTGAGGGGCTGGCAGGGGGGAGATGAAAAACTGTTTTTT.

The chain employs TRBV5-6 and TRBJ2-2; 7 bases align to TRBD1. With V trimmed by 6 bases and J by 1 base, 15 bases remained unmatched. Germline V gives CDR1 SGHDT, CDR2 YYEEEE. There are 18 residues in the CDR3. The CDR3 nucleotides are TGTGCCAGCACCACCTCAAGGACAGGTATTTGGAACACCGGGGAGCTGTTTTTT. Amino acid sequence: CASTTSRTGIWNTGELFF.

This clone was seen a handful of times. The chain is built from TRBV6-6 and TRBJ1-5, with 7 bases that match TRBD1. The V and J ends lost 6 bases and 6 bases, in that order; junction bases with no gene match: 11. CDR3 length: 15 amino acids. Germline V gives CDR1 MNHNY, CDR2 SVGAGI (reference sequence). The CDR3 protein is CASRPDRAPGQPQHF. The DNA of the CDR3 is TGTGCCAGCAGACCTGACAGGGCCCCCGGTCAGCCCCAGCATTTT.